This passage covers 11 T cell receptor beta chains from one sample sequenced in a study of T cells in Graves' hyperthyroidism and ophthalmopathy. Researchers amplified the TCR beta CDR3 regions from RNA transcripts. Using the HTBI primer set, a first-round RT-PCR was run on the TCR CDR3. MiXCR, run by TCRdb on the multiplex PCR reads, gives a single entry per CDR3 protein. Of around 600,000 distinct CDR3 sequences listed, approximately 14% are singletons. Sequenced sample: blood. Receptor source: a woman in her 30s with Graves' hyperthyroidism.

This clonotype has ten or more counts. This chain links TRBV5-6 with TRBJ2-3; 10 bases match TRBD1. The germline gives CDR1 SGHDT, CDR2 YYEEEE. Trimming took 4 bases from V and 1 from J; bases not matched to a gene: 6. The CDR3 is 16 residues long. The CDR3 sequence: CASSQTGTGGTDTQYF. The DNA for the CDR3 is TGTGCCAGCAGCCAGACCGGGACAGGGGGCACAGATACGCAGTATTTT.

V gene TRBV19 combines with J gene TRBJ1-5, with D unclear. The V gene lost 7 bases and the J gene lost 5 bases, with 18 bases spanning the gap. The germline V gene has CDR1 LNHDA and CDR2 SQIVND (reference sequence). The CDR3 extends over 15 amino acids. In DNA form, the CDR3 reads TGTGCCAGTACCCTCGGTAGAGGAGGATATCAGCCCCAGCATTTT. Protein sequence: CASTLGRGGYQPQHF.

Concerning this clonotype: Just one base apart from a much larger clone, this may be a read error. CDR3 bases: TGTGCCAGCAGCCAAGAAATCGGCGAGCAGTACTTC. Encoded protein: CASSQEIGEQYF. The chain employs TRBV4-2 and TRBJ2-7; D unclear. This CDR3 has 12 amino acids. Germline V gene lookup returns CDR1 LGHNA and CDR2 YNFKEQ. Trimming took 0 bases from V and 6 from J, leaving 6 bases between them.

This clonotype occurred many times. The chain carries TRBV24-1 and TRBJ2-1; the match to TRBD1 covers 7 bases. With 0 bases clipped from V and 0 bases from J, the junction kept 1 base outside the gene matches. Germline V gives CDR1 KGHDR, CDR2 SFDVKD. The CDR3 consists of 16 residues. The CDR3 loop is CATSDLSGGSYNEQFF. CDR3 sequence (DNA): TGTGCCACCAGTGATTTGTCAGGGGGCTCCTACAATGAGCAGTTCTTC.

This rearrangement joins TRBV19 to TRBJ2-3; D might be TRBD2 (5 bases). The V gene's germline CDR1 is LNHDA and CDR2 SQIVND (reference sequence). The length of the CDR3 is 14 residues. Trimming left V 2 bases short and J 8 bases short, with 14 bases between. The CDR3 here is CASSIRSGEGTQYF. CDR3 DNA: TGTGCCAGTAGTATAAGGTCCGGAGAGGGTACGCAGTATTTT. The full variable domain, in which reference TRBV19 and TRBJ2-3 provide the parts outside the CDR3, is DGGITQSPKYLFRKEGQNVTLSCEQNLNHDAMYWYRQDPGQGLRLIYYSQIVNDFQKGDIAEGYSVSREKKESFPLTVTSAQKNPTAFYLCASSIRSGEGTQYFGPGTRLTVL.

The table lists this clonotype with many counts. The V call is TRBV27, the J call TRBJ2-1; 13 bases are shared with TRBD2. The germline V gene has CDR1 MNHEY and CDR2 SMNVEV (reference sequence). V dropped 6 bases and J dropped 2; count of bases not matched to a gene: 7. CDR3 size: 17 residues. The CDR3 protein is CASRVLAGGETYNEQFF. DNA of the CDR3: TGTGCCAGCAGAGTACTAGCGGGAGGGGAGACCTACAATGAGCAGTTCTTC.

Turning to this clonotype: An end of the junction does not agree with germline; a read error may underlie this. This sequence joins TRBV10-3 and TRBJ1-2; D is ambiguous. Germline loops: CDR1 ENHRY, CDR2 SYGVKD. This CDR3 spans 14 amino acids. This chain's CDR3 is CAISESGGNSGCTF. The CDR3, as DNA: TGTGCCATCAGTGAGTCAGGAGGGAACAGTGGCTGCACCTTC.

This clonotype was seen ten or more times. The chain joins TRBV9 to TRBJ2-1; 12 nucleotides line up with TRBD2. Per the germline V gene, CDR1 is SGDLS and CDR2 is YYNGEE. Unmatched junction bases numbered 6, after V lost 0 bases and J lost 8 bases. The CDR3 runs to 16 residues. The CDR3 loop reads CASSVVGLAGLHEQFF. The CDR3 DNA reads TGTGCCAGCAGCGTAGTAGGACTAGCGGGGCTACATGAGCAGTTCTTC.

This chain uses TRBV10-3 with TRBJ1-1, with D maybe TRBD1 (6 bases). The CDR3 length is 14 residues. Germline CDR1 ENHRY, CDR2 SYGVKD. Between the trimmed V and J ends, which lost 6 bases and 4 bases, there was a span of 15 bases. This chain's CDR3 is CAIRDRQVGTEAFF. DNA for the CDR3: TGTGCCATCAGAGATAGACAGGTCGGCACTGAAGCTTTCTTT.

This clonotype was observed at least ten times. The gene calls are TRBV24-1 and TRBJ2-1; 14 bases line up with TRBD2. V lost 5 bases and J lost 8; bases outside the gene matches: 7. Germline V gene lookup returns CDR1 KGHDR and CDR2 SFDVKD. This CDR3 spans 16 amino acids. DNA of the CDR3: TGTGCCACCAGTGTCCGACTAGCGGGAGGGGTGTATGAGCAGTTCTTC. It encodes CATSVRLAGGVYEQFF.

This clonotype came up many times. The rearrangement joins TRBV6-1 to TRBJ2-1; 8 nucleotides line up with TRBD2. This CDR3 is built from 15 residues. V shed 1 base and J 6 bases; nucleotides not matched to a gene: 5. Germline lookup yields CDR1 MNHNS and CDR2 SASEGT. The chain's CDR3 is CASSEEGLGINEQFF. The CDR3 region has the DNA TGTGCCAGCAGTGAAGAGGGACTAGGCATCAATGAGCAGTTCTTC.